This TCR beta chain was sequenced during a study of T cells in women clearing cervical HPV infection. Study-level background: With HLA typing for only a few women, HLA confounding remains possible. Study conclusions and caveats: It is unknown whether associations predate infection; no effector/memory or HPV-specific sorting. Repertoire richness, not evenness, was significantly elevated in CIN3+ cases versus controls.

In the case of this clone: Antigen unknown.

Method: immunoSEQ multiplex PCR; TCRdb's copy keeps in-frame clones and lacks some. Its clone listing holds some 40,000 clones. This TCR derives from a woman between 18 and 70 years old with a cervical HPV16 infection that either progressed to CIN3+ or cleared (not recorded which). The sample comprised blood buffy coat.

CDR3 amino acids: CASSGGDIGEKLFF. The part of the CDR3 DNA that was read is TGTGCCAGCAGTGGGGGGGATATAGGTGAAAAG. This sequence joins TRBV2 and TRBJ2-2, with a possible D match to TRBD2 (6 bases). The read gets to within 3 residues of the CDR3 end, and the germline J gene fills in the rest. Germline V CDR1 and CDR2: SNHLY, FYNNEI. This CDR3 is 14 amino acids long.